This T cell receptor beta chain was profiled in a study of blood T cells in healthy people across ages. Regarding the study as a whole: Both higher diversity and more naive CD4+ cells marked long-lived donors when set against aged donors. Per million T cells, TCR beta diversity dropped roughly linearly as age increased.

CDR1 is SGHDT and CDR2 is YYEEEE in the germline V gene. The CDR3 is 14 residues long. Trimming stripped 2 bases from V and 7 bases from J, with 13 bases between. The use of a sample-barcoded 5' primer and a J-beta primer mix characterized a second PCR of about 6 to 12 cycles. TCRdb analysed the 5' RACE reads with MiXCR anew, one entry per CDR3 protein. The sample consists of about 1.8 million distinct CDR3 sequences, roughly 49% of them appearing once. With regard to this clonotype: Its specificity is unknown.

No fewer than 6 micrograms of total RNA were isolated from every sample. The receptor comes from a woman aged 35 to 49 in good health. This chain links TRBV5-6 with TRBJ2-1; D remains ambiguous. The sample consisted of blood. Here the CDR3 reads CASSFLGPPNEQFF. For the CDR3, the DNA is TGTGCCAGCAGCTTCCTTGGCCCCCCAAATGAGCAGTTCTTC.